What follows is one TCR beta chain and its context. Its antigen remains unidentified. This sample was taken from a study of blood T cells in healthy people across ages. General study findings and limits: It was held that diversity estimates obtained from one million T cells represented underestimates.

CDR1 is SGHRS, CDR2 YFSETQ, per germline. The CDR3 length is 15 residues. The trim removed 4 bases at V and 4 bases at J, leaving 6 bases unmatched. A J-beta primer mix and a sample-barcoded 5' primer were used in a second PCR of roughly 6 to 12 cycles. TCRdb reanalysed the 5' RACE reads using MiXCR and keeps one entry per CDR3 protein. The sample holds hundreds of thousands of distinct CDR3 sequences; about 55% are singletons and the top ten take about two fifths. The sample taken for sequencing was blood. The V gene is TRBV5-1, the J gene TRBJ1-4, with TRBD1 matching over 8 bases. This sequence was found in a man older than 75 in good health. The CDR3: CASSPTGAINEKLFF. In DNA, the CDR3 is TGCGCCAGCAGCCCGACAGGGGCGATTAATGAAAAACTGTTTTTT.